Each of the 25 T cell receptor beta chains below was sequenced from the same sample in a study of cytomegalovirus exposure and HLA in healthy donors. The PCR ran on 60 Vbeta and 13 Jbeta primers. Sequencing used immunoSEQ multiplex PCR; TCRdb keeps in-frame clones, though not all of them. Of roughly 200,000 clones in the sample, approximately 80% were seen once. Sample: PBMCs. These receptor sequences come from a man in his fifties or sixties in good health and CMV-seronegative.

V usage is TRBV5-1 and J usage is TRBJ1-1, with 7 bases fitting TRBD1. The germline gives CDR1 SGHRS, CDR2 YFSETQ. Losses at the gene ends were 4 bases for V and 7 bases for J; bases not matched to a gene: 10. The CDR3 runs to 14 residues. The CDR3 here is CASSPRGQGGEAFF. The CDR3 nucleotides read TGCGCCAGCAGCCCTCGGGGGCAGGGGGGTGAAGCTTTCTTT. The full variable domain, with the rest looked up from reference TRBV5-1 and TRBJ1-1, is KAGVTQTPRYLIKTRGQQVTLSCSPISGHRSVSWYQQTPGQGLQFLFEYFSETQRNKGNFPGRFSGRQFSNSRSEMNVSTLELGDSALYLCASSPRGQGGEAFFGQGTRLTVV.

The chain combines TRBV4-1 with TRBJ2-3; weak D call: TRBD1 (6 bases). Germline CDR1 MGHRA, CDR2 YSYEKL. This CDR3 region has 14 residues. V was shortened by 2 bases and J by 5 bases, with 11 bases between the two germline ends. CDR3 nucleotides: TGCGCCAGCAGCCAATTAACAGGGTTAGATACGCAGTATTTT. This translates into CASSQLTGLDTQYF.

The chain employs TRBV28 and TRBJ1-1; no definite D call. Trimming took off 3 bases at V and 8 bases at J, with 10 bases between the two ends. The CDR3 consists of 12 residues. From germline, CDR1 is MDHEN and CDR2 SYDVKM. CDR3 residues: CASSFSLREAFF. As DNA, the CDR3 is TGTGCCAGCAGTTTCTCCCTGCGAGAAGCTTTCTTT.

This clone appeared once. CDR3 amino acids: CSVPDRARRSGYTF. The DNA of the CDR3 is TGCAGCGTTCCCGACAGGGCACGTCGTAGTGGCTACACCTTC. V and J are TRBV29-1 and TRBJ1-2; 7 bases agree with TRBD1. The V and J ends lost 5 bases and 7 bases, in that order; junction bases with no gene match: 13. The CDR3 sequence is 14 residues long. The germline V gene encodes CDR1 SQVTM and CDR2 ANQGSEA.

The chain recombines TRBV19 with TRBJ1-2; 11 nucleotides match TRBD1. This CDR3 is 17 amino acids long. From germline, CDR1 is LNHDA and CDR2 SQIVND (reference sequence). Trimming at V came to 5 bases and at J to 2 bases, leaving 10 bases not matched to a gene. As DNA, the CDR3 is TGTGCCAGTAGTCCATTAGGACAGGGGGCGCGAAACTATGGCTACACCTTC. It codes for CASSPLGQGARNYGYTF.

This clone was observed a handful of times. The J gene is TRBJ2-3, the V gene TRBV4-1, with TRBD2 matching over 8 bases. V shed 0 bases and J 6 bases; nucleotides not matched to a gene: 5. Germline CDR1 MGHRA, CDR2 YSYEKL. The CDR3 loop spans 15 amino acids. The CDR3 nucleotides read TGCGCCAGCAGCCAAGATGGGACTAGTCGCGATACGCAGTATTTT. Translating gives CASSQDGTSRDTQYF.

The chain couples TRBV5-5 to TRBJ2-7; possibly TRBD2 for D (6 bases). The V end was cut by 1 base, the J end by 2 bases, with 16 bases between. This CDR3 comprises 16 residues. The germline gives CDR1 SGHKS, CDR2 YYEKEE (reference sequence). The CDR3 protein is CASSLTSTREPYEQYF. CDR3 coding DNA: TGTGCCAGCAGCTTGACTAGCACAAGAGAACCCTACGAGCAGTACTTC.

The V gene is TRBV19, the J gene TRBJ2-3, with D possibly TRBD1 on 7 matching bases. Germline V gene data show CDR1 as LNHDA and CDR2 as SQIVND (reference sequence). The germline V and J ends were trimmed by 5 bases and 3 bases, with 12 bases remaining between them. The CDR3 has 14 amino acids. The CDR3 here is CASSGRGETDTQYF. CDR3 DNA sequence: TGTGCCAGTAGTGGCAGGGGGGAAACAGATACGCAGTATTTT.

The genes are TRBV6-5 and TRBJ2-7, with a tentative D call TRBD2 (7 bases). Trimming removed 6 bases from V and 3 bases from J, with 15 bases in between. This CDR3 comprises 14 residues. Germline values: CDR1 MNHEY, CDR2 SVGAGI. CDR3 bases: TGTGCCAGCAGAGCAGGGGAGGGCATCTACGAGCAGTACTTC. This encodes CASRAGEGIYEQYF.

V is TRBV5-5 and J is TRBJ1-4, with D tentatively TRBD1 (6 bases). The CDR3 runs 14 residues. The V gene's germline CDR1 is SGHKS and CDR2 YYEKEE (reference sequence). V was pared by 2 bases and J by 8 bases, with 13 bases between. The CDR3 loop is CASSFGQLKEKLFF. The CDR3 DNA reads as TGTGCCAGCAGCTTCGGACAGCTCAAAGAAAAACTGTTTTTT.

This clone was seen only a few times. V is TRBV5-5 and J is TRBJ1-2, with D tentatively TRBD1 (6 bases). The V gene lost 0 bases and the J gene lost 5 bases, with 8 bases spanning the gap. The CDR3 contains 13 residues. Germline loops: CDR1 SGHKS, CDR2 YYEKEE (reference sequence). CDR3 sequence: CASSLEQGYGYTF. The CDR3 region has the DNA TGTGCCAGCAGCTTGGAACAGGGTTATGGCTACACCTTC.

J is TRBJ1-1 and V is TRBV15; D is possibly TRBD1 (5 bases). CDR1 and CDR2 from the germline V gene are LNHNV and YYDKDF (reference sequence). The length of the CDR3 is 15 residues. The V end was cut by 1 base, the J end by 4 bases, with 13 bases between. CDR3 sequence reads: CATSRVRGVGTEAFF. For the CDR3, the DNA is TGTGCCACCAGCAGAGTCCGGGGGGTGGGCACTGAAGCTTTCTTT.

The chain employs TRBV19 and TRBJ2-3, with TRBD1 matching 9 bases. CDR3 length: 17 amino acids. V dropped 5 bases and J dropped 2; count of bases not matched to a gene: 11. Germline CDR1 is LNHDA and CDR2 is SQIVND (reference sequence). The CDR3 nucleotides read TGTGCCAGTAGTGGGGACAGGACAGGGGCATCCACAGATACGCAGTATTTT. As protein: CASSGDRTGASTDTQYF.

V is TRBV7-9 and J is TRBJ2-3; tentatively, D is TRBD1 (5 bases). Germline CDR1 is SEHNR and CDR2 is FQNEAQ (reference sequence). The V gene lost 5 bases and the J gene lost 3 bases, with 18 bases spanning the gap. The CDR3 has 16 amino acids. CDR3 sequence reads: CASSPLRGEETDTQYF. CDR3 nucleotides: TGTGCCAGCAGCCCTCTTAGGGGCGAGGAGACAGATACGCAGTATTTT.

This clone was found a few times. The chain couples TRBV5-6 to TRBJ2-2; D is perhaps TRBD1 (6 bases). V dropped 1 base and J dropped 0 bases, with 10 bases sitting between them. The length of the CDR3 is 16 residues. Looked up from germline, CDR1 is SGHDT and CDR2 is YYEEEE. CDR3 residues: CASSLRGHSNTGELFF. DNA for the CDR3: TGTGCCAGCAGCTTGAGGGGACATTCGAACACCGGGGAGCTGTTTTTT.

This chain joins TRBV28 and TRBJ1-2; D remains unclear. Per the germline V gene, CDR1 is MDHEN and CDR2 is SYDVKM. V was cut by 4 bases and J by 2 bases, with 8 bases left in between. CDR3 length equals 13 residues. The CDR3 region is CASSSTENYGYTF. CDR3 DNA sequence: TGTGCCAGCAGTTCGACGGAGAACTATGGCTACACCTTC.

The chain carries TRBV5-4 and TRBJ2-7, with a tentative D call TRBD1 (6 bases). Germline values: CDR1 SGHNT, CDR2 YYREEE (reference sequence). V shed 1 base and J shed 2 bases, with 7 bases lying between them. The CDR3 length is 13 residues. This chain's CDR3 is CASSLTGTYEQYF. The CDR3 DNA sequence: TGTGCCAGCAGCTTGACAGGGACCTACGAGCAGTACTTC.

This clone was found a few times. The J gene is TRBJ2-5, the V gene TRBV18; weak D call: TRBD2 (5 bases). V lost 1 base to trimming and J lost 5 bases, with 11 bases between them. The CDR3 extends over 14 amino acids. Germline V lookup: CDR1 KGHSH, CDR2 LQKENI. The CDR3 loop is CASSPRRGYETQYF. CDR3 nucleotides: TGTGCCAGCTCACCACGACGGGGTTATGAGACCCAGTACTTC.

This clone was seen a single time. The chain employs TRBV19 and TRBJ2-7; 8 nucleotides agree with TRBD2. Germline CDR1 and CDR2: LNHDA and SQIVND (reference sequence). CDR3 length: 15 amino acids. The V segment lost 4 bases and the J segment 3 bases; nucleotides outside the gene matches: 8. The CDR3 DNA sequence: TGTGCCAGTAGTAGAGAGCGGGAGAGAGGCTACGAGCAGTACTTC. Protein sequence: CASSRERERGYEQYF.

The CDR3 DNA sequence: TGTGCCAGCAGCATTAGCCTAGCGGGAGTGTCCGAGCAGTACTTC. It yields the protein CASSISLAGVSEQYF. The V and J genes are TRBV9 and TRBJ2-7, with 10 nucleotides matching TRBD2. Per germline, CDR1 SGDLS and CDR2 YYNGEE. This CDR3 comprises 15 residues. The V and J ends lost 4 bases and 6 bases, in that order; junction bases with no gene match: 10.

The rearrangement joins TRBV5-4 to TRBJ1-1; D is undetermined. Trimming cost V 5 bases and J 0 bases, with 11 bases left between them. CDR1 and CDR2 from the germline V gene are SGHNT and YYREEE (reference sequence). CDR3 length equals 14 residues. CDR3 DNA: TGTGCCAGCAGAGCCGGGATCATGAACACTGAAGCTTTCTTT. Translated, it gives CASRAGIMNTEAFF.

The V call is TRBV4-3, the J call TRBJ2-1, with a tentative D call TRBD1 (7 bases). Germline assignment: CDR1 LGHNA and CDR2 YSLEER. The CDR3 runs 18 residues. The V end was cut by 4 bases, the J end by 7 bases, with 26 bases between. CDR3 bases: TGCGCCAGCAGCCGACACCGGGACAGCTCATCCCGGGGGAATGAGCAGTTCTTC. Amino acids: CASSRHRDSSSRGNEQFF.

The chain has TRBV29-1 and TRBJ1-2; a weak D match, TRBD1 (5 bases). The V gene lost 1 base and the J gene lost 5 bases, with 8 bases spanning the gap. Germline CDR1 reads SQVTM; CDR2 reads ANQGSEA. The CDR3 is made up of 12 amino acids. This CDR3 is CSVEGQLYGYTF. The CDR3 DNA sequence: TGCAGCGTTGAAGGACAGCTTTATGGCTACACCTTC.

This clone appeared a few times. The CDR3 DNA reads TGTGCCAGTAGTATGGGGCTAGCGGGAGCCTACGAGCAGTACTTC. Residues: CASSMGLAGAYEQYF. The rearrangement links TRBV19 to TRBJ2-7; 10 bases fit TRBD2. Trimming cost V 3 bases and J 2 bases; bases outside gene matches: 4. The germline V gene encodes CDR1 LNHDA and CDR2 SQIVND (reference sequence). This CDR3 comprises 15 residues.

The rearrangement uses TRBV19 and TRBJ1-5; a weak D match, TRBD1 (5 bases). The V and J ends lost 1 base and 4 bases respectively, with 5 bases between them. Germline CDR1 and CDR2: LNHDA and SQIVND (reference sequence). This CDR3 has 13 residues. The CDR3 bases are TGTGCCAGTAGTATAGCAGGGAATCAGCCCCAGCATTTT. It specifies CASSIAGNQPQHF.